A selection of T cell receptor beta chains follows, all from one sample in a study of cytomegalovirus exposure and HLA in healthy donors. The method was immunoSEQ multiplex PCR; TCRdb's version includes in-frame clones alone and lacks a portion of them. The table has roughly 110,000 clones, 74% seen once. Sequencing was done on a sample of PBMCs. These receptors came from a woman in her forties in good health and CMV-seropositive. Both conserved end residues are trimmed from each CDR3.

TRBV19	TRBJ2-7	ASSIWASGGVYEQY
TRBV27	TRBJ2-7	ASSLFPDRGLNEQY
TRBV7-8	TRBJ2-7	ASSYRDRDPEQH
TRBV18	TRBJ2-1	ASSPPSGVSYNEQF
TRBV28	TRBJ1-1	ASSPRPYRDHRNAEAF
TRBV6-6	TRBJ1-2	ASSPRGVANYGYT
TRBV4-3	TRBJ2-6	ASSQQQGSGANVLT
TRBV6-1	NA	ASSEMGQGGEQY
TRBV7-2	TRBJ2-3	ASSLGGGWTDTQY
TRBV6-5	TRBJ1-1	ASSRDRGVSEAF
TRBV4-3	TRBJ2-2	ASSLLAGENTGELF
TRBV10-3	TRBJ2-7	AISEVSGGVYEQY
TRBV6-5	TRBJ1-4	ASSYPGGEKLF
TRBV18	TRBJ2-1	ASSPPGQRNEQF
TRBV4-2	TRBJ2-5	ASSQDGTSPETQY
TRBV11-3	TRBJ2-1	ASRGTGAGSYNEQF
TRBV7-9	TRBJ1-1	ASSLLSDTEAF
TRBV6-5	TRBJ1-2	ASSYSGRGGYGYT
TRBV9	TRBJ2-1	ASSVDPSSNEQF